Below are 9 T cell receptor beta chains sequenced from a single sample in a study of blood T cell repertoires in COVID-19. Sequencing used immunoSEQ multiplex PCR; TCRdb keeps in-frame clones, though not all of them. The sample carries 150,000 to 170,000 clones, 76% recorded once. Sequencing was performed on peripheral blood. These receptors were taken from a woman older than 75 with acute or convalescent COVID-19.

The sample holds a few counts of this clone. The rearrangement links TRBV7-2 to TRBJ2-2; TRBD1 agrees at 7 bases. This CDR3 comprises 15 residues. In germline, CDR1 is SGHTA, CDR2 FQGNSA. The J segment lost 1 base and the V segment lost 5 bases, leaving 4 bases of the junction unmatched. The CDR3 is CASSPWTGNTGELFF. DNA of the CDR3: TGTGCCAGCAGCCCCTGGACAGGGAACACCGGGGAGCTGTTTTTT. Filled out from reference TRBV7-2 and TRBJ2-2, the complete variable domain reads GAGVSQSPSNKVTEKGKDVELRCDPISGHTALYWYRQSLGQGLEFLIYFQGNSAPDKSGLPSDRFSAERTGGSVSTLTIQRTQQEDSAVYLCASSPWTGNTGELFFGEGSRLTVL.

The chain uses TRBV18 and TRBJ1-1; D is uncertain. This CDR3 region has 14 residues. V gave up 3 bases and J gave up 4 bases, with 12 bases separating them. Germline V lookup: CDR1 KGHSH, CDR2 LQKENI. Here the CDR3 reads CASSPSEGVTEAFF. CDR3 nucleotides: TGTGCCAGCTCACCTTCGGAGGGAGTCACTGAAGCTTTCTTT.

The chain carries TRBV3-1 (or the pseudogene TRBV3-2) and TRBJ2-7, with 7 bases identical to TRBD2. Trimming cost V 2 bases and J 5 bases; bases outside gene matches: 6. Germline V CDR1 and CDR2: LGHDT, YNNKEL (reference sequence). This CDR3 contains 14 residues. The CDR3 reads CASSQRGDGNEQYF. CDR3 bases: TGTGCCAGCAGCCAACGGGGGGATGGAAACGAGCAGTACTTC.

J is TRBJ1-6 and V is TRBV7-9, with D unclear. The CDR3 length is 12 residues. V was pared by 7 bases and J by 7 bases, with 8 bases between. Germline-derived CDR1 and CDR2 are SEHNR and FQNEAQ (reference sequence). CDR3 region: CASTASNSPLHF. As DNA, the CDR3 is TGTGCCAGCACCGCGTCCAATTCACCCCTCCACTTT.

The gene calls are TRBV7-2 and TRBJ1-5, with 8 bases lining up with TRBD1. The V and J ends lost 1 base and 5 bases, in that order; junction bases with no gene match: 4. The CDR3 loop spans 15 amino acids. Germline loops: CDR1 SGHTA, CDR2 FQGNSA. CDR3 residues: CASSLGSGGDQPQHF. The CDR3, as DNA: TGTGCCAGCAGCTTAGGGTCAGGGGGCGATCAGCCCCAGCATTTT.

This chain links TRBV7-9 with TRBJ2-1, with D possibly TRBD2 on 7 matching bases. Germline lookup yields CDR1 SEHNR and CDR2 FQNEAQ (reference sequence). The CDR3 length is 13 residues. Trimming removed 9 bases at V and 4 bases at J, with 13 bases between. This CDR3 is CASVGGQYNEQFF. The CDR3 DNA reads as TGTGCCAGTGTCGGGGGGCAGTACAATGAGCAGTTCTTC.

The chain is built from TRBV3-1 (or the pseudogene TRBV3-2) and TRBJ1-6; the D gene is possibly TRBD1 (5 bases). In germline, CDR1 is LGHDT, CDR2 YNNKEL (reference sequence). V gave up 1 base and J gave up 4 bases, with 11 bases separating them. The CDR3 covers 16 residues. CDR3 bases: TGTGCCAGCAGCCAAGTGGGGGGGAGATATAATTCACCCCTCCACTTT. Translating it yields CASSQVGGRYNSPLHF.

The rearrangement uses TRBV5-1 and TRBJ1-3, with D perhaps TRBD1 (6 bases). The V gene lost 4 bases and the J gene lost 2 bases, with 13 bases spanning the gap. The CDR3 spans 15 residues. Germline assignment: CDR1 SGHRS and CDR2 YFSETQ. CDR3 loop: CASSANSGAGNTIYF. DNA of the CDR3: TGCGCCAGCAGCGCCAACTCAGGGGCTGGAAACACCATATATTTT.

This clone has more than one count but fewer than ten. As DNA, the CDR3 is TGTGCCAGCAGCCAGGGACTGATCTACGAGCAGTACTTC. This sequence encodes CASSQGLIYEQYF. The V and J genes are TRBV12-3 or TRBV12-4 and TRBJ2-7, with D perhaps TRBD2 (6 bases). V lost 6 bases, J lost 3 bases, and 12 bases lay in between. CDR3 length: 13 amino acids.